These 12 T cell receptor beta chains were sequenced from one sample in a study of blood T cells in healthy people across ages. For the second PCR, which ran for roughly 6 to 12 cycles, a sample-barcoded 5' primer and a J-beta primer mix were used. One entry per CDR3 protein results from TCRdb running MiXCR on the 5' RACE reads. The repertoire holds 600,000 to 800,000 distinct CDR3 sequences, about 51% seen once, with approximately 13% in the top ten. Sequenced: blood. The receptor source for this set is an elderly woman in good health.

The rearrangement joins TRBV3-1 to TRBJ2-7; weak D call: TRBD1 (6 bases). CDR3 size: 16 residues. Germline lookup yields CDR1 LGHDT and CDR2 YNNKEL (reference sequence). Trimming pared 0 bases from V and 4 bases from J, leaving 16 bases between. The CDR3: CASSQDFRGTLYEQYF. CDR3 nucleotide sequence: TGTGCCAGCAGCCAAGATTTTAGGGGGACCCTTTACGAGCAGTACTTC.

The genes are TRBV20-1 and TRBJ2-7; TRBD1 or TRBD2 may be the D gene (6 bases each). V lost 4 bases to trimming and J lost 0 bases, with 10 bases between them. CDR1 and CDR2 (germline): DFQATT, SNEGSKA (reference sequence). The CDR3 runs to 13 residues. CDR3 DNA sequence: TGCAGTGCTAAAGGGGGGAGCTCCTACGAGCAGTACTTC. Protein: CSAKGGSSYEQYF.

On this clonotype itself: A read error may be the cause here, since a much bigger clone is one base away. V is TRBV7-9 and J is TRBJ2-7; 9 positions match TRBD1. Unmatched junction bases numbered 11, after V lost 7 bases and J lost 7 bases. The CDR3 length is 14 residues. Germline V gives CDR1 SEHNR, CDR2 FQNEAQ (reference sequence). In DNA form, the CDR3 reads TGTGCCAGCAAACCGGGACAGGGAAAAGATGAGCAGTACTTC. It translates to CASKPGQGKDEQYF.

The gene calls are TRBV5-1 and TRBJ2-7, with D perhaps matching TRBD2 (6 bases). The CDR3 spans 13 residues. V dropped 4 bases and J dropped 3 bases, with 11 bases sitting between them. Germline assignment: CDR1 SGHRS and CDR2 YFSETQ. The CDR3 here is CASSDWGGYEQYF. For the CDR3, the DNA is TGCGCCAGCAGCGACTGGGGAGGCTACGAGCAGTACTTC. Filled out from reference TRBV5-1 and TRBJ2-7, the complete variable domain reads KAGVTQTPRYLIKTRGQQVTLSCSPISGHRSVSWYQQTPGQGLQFLFEYFSETQRNKGNFPGRFSGRQFSNSRSEMNVSTLELGDSALYLCASSDWGGYEQYFGPGTRLTVT.

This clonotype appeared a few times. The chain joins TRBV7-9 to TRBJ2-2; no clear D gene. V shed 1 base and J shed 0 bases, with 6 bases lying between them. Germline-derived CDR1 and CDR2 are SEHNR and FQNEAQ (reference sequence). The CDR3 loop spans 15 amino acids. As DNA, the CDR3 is TGTGCCAGCAGCTTAGGACCCACGAACACCGGGGAGCTGTTTTTT. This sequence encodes CASSLGPTNTGELFF.

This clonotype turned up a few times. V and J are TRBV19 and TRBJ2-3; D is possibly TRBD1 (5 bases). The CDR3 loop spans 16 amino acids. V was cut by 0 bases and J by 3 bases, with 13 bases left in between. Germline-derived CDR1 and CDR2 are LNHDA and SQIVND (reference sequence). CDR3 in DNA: TGTGCCAGTAGTATAGATCCTTGGCAGGGTACAGATACGCAGTATTTT. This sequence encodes CASSIDPWQGTDTQYF.

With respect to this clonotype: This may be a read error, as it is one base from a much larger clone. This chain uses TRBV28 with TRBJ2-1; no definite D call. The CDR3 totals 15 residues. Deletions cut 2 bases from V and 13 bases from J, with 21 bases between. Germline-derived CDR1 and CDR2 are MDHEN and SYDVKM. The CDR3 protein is CASSLRAALQETQFF. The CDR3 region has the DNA TGTGCCAGCAGTTTAAGGGCAGCGCTCCAAGAGACCCAGTTCTTC.

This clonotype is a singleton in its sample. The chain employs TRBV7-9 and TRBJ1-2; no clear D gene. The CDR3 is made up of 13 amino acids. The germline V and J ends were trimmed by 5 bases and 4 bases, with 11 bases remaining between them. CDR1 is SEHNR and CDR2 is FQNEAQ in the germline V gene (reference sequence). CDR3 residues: CASSAFQSYGYTF. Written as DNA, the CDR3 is TGTGCCAGCAGCGCCTTCCAGTCCTATGGCTACACCTTC.

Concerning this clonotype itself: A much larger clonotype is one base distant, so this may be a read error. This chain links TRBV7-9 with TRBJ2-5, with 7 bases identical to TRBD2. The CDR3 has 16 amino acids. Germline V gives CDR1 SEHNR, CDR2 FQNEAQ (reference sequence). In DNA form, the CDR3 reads TGTGCCTGCAGCTTAAAAAAGGCGGGAGTCGGAAATGAGCAGTACTTC. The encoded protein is CACSLKKAGVGNEQYF.

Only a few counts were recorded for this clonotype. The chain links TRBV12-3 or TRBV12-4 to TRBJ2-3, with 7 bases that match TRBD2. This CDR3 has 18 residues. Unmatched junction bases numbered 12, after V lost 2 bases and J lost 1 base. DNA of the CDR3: TGTGCCAGCAGTTTACGTGTCGTAGTGGGGGGGGGCACAGATACGCAGTATTTT. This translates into CASSLRVVVGGGTDTQYF.

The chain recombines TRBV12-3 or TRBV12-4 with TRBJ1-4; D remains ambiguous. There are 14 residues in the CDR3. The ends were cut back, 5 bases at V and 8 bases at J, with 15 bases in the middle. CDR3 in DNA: TGTGCCAGCAGTGTTCGGCAGTACAGCGAAAAACTGTTTTTT. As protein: CASSVRQYSEKLFF.

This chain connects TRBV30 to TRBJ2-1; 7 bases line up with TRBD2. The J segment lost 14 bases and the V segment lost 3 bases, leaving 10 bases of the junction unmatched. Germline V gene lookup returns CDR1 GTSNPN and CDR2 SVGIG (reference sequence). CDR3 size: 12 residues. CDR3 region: CAWSTMGLRKFF. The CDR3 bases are TGTGCCTGGAGCACCATGGGACTAAGAAAGTTCTTC.